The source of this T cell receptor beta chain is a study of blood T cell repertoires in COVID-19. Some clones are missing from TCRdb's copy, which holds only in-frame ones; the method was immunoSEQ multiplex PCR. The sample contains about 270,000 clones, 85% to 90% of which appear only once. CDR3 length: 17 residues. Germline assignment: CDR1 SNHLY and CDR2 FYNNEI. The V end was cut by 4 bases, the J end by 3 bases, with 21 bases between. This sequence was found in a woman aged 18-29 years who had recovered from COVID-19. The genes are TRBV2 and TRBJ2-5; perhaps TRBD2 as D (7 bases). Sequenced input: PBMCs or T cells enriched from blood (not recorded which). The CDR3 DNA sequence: TGTGCCAGCAGTGGGTTGCCCCTTGGAGGGGGGGAAGAGACCCAGTACTTC. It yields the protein CASSGLPLGGGEETQYF.